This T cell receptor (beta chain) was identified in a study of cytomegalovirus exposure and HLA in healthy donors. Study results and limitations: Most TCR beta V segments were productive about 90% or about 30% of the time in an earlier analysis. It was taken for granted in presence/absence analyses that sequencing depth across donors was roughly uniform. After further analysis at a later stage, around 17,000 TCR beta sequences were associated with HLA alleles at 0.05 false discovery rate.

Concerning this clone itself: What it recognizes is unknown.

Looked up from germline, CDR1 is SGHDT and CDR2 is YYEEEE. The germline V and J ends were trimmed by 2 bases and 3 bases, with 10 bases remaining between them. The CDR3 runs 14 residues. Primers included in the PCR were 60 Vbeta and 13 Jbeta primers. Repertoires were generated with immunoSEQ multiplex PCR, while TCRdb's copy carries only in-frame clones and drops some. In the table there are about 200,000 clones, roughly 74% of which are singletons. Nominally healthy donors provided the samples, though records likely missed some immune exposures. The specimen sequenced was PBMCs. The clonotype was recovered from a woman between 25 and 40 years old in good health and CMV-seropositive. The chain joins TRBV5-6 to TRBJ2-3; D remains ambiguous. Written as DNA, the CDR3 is TGTGCCAGCAGCTTTAGGAGTGTGACAGATACGCAGTATTTT. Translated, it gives CASSFRSVTDTQYF.